This TCR beta chain was profiled in a study of cytomegalovirus exposure and HLA in healthy donors. Of note for this clone: Its antigen is unknown.

General study results and limits: The classifier was said to identify cytomegalovirus status with high specificity and sensitivity. Within the data, a cluster of highly shared sequence variants was likely a sequencing artifact.

The PCR contained 60 Vbeta and 13 Jbeta primers. Produced via immunoSEQ multiplex PCR; TCRdb's table is partial and in-frame only. The sample lists around 90,000 clones, roughly 60% occurring once. The sample consisted of PBMCs. The clonotype was recovered from a human donor in good health.

The CDR3 spells CASSSLTGQSYNYGYTF. Written as DNA, the CDR3 is TGTGCCAGCAGCTCATTAACCGGACAGAGCTATAACTATGGCTACACCTTC. The rearrangement joins TRBV7-9 to TRBJ1-2, with TRBD1 as a possible D gene (6 bases). The CDR3 consists of 17 residues. Trimming took 4 bases from V and 1 from J, leaving 19 bases between them. The germline CDR1 and CDR2 sequences are SEHNR and FQNEAQ (reference sequence). Supplemented by reference TRBV7-9 and TRBJ1-2, the full variable domain reads DTGVSQNPRHKITKRGQNVTFRCDPISEHNRLYWYRQTLGQGPEFLTYFQNEAQLEKSRLLSDRFSAERPKGSFSTLEIQRTEQGDSAMYLCASSSLTGQSYNYGYTFGSGTRLTVV.